These 32 T cell receptor beta chains were sequenced from one sample in a study of T cell repertoires in ileal Crohn's disease. Sequenced by immunoSEQ multiplex PCR; TCRdb stores in-frame clones only, minus some. The table has about 62,000 clones, 85% to 90% seen once; the top ten hold roughly 2%. The time point is: neoterminal ileum biopsy at postoperative endoscopy, about 6 months after surgery. Sequenced material: ileal tissue. These receptors all come from an adult with Crohn's disease.

This clone was picked up a small number of times. CDR3 bases: TGTGCCAGTAGACACCACGGGGAGGGAGTCTATGGCTACACCTTC. Its protein product is CASRHHGEGVYGYTF. This chain joins TRBV19 and TRBJ1-2; no clear D gene. CDR3 size: 15 residues. Trimming left V 6 bases short and J 4 bases short, with 18 bases between. Germline CDR1 reads LNHDA; CDR2 reads SQIVND (reference sequence).

The CDR3 spells CASSLTQVNTGELFF. The CDR3 coding sequence is TGTGCCAGCAGCTTAACTCAGGTGAACACCGGGGAGCTGTTTTTT. V is TRBV7-2 and J is TRBJ2-2; no definite D call. CDR3 length: 15 residues. CDR1 and CDR2 from the germline V gene are SGHTA and FQGNSA. Trimming stripped 2 bases from V and 1 base from J, with 8 bases between.

This clone has just one count. This chain links TRBV18 with TRBJ1-5; tentatively, D is TRBD1 (5 bases). Trimming stripped 8 bases from V and 0 bases from J, with 14 bases between. Germline CDR1 is KGHSH and CDR2 is LQKENI. The CDR3 is made up of 15 amino acids. The CDR3 spells CASRNAGGSNQPQHF. In DNA, the CDR3 is TGTGCCAGCCGTAATGCCGGGGGTAGCAATCAGCCCCAGCATTTT.

The V gene is TRBV6-1, the J gene TRBJ1-2, with D tentatively TRBD1 (6 bases). V lost 2 bases, J lost 4 bases, and 11 bases lay in between. This CDR3 region has 14 residues. The germline V gene has CDR1 MNHNS and CDR2 SASEGT. CDR3 nucleotides: TGTGCCAGCAGTGAAACCAGGGGTACCTATGGCTACACCTTC. Translation gives CASSETRGTYGYTF.

The chain links TRBV27 to TRBJ2-6; D remains unclear. From germline, CDR1 is MNHEY and CDR2 SMNVEV (reference sequence). The CDR3 consists of 15 residues. The V end lost 3 bases, the J end lost 0 bases, and 6 bases lay between the germline ends. CDR3 bases: TGTGCCAGCAGTTTCAAGCGCTCTGGGGCCAACGTCCTGACTTTC. This sequence encodes CASSFKRSGANVLTF.

This chain connects TRBV27 to TRBJ1-1; no reliable D call. The ends were cut back, 7 bases at V and 3 bases at J, with 24 bases in the middle. This CDR3 comprises 17 residues. Per germline, CDR1 MNHEY and CDR2 SMNVEV (reference sequence). The CDR3 coding sequence is TGTGCCAGCATTTTCATATATGTCGGGGATAACCACACTGAAGCTTTCTTT. This codes for CASIFIYVGDNHTEAFF.

This chain links TRBV7-6 with TRBJ2-2, with 7 bases lining up with TRBD2. V lost 6 bases, J lost 6 bases, and 7 bases stayed unmatched. Germline lookup yields CDR1 SGHVS and CDR2 FNYEAQ. This CDR3 spans 14 amino acids. CDR3 residues: CASRVLAASGELFF. CDR3 sequence (DNA): TGTGCCAGCAGGGTGCTAGCGGCGTCCGGGGAGCTGTTTTTT.

This chain links TRBV14 with TRBJ1-6, with D hard to call. CDR3 length equals 13 residues. CDR1 and CDR2 (germline): SGHDN, FVKESK. Trimming shortened V by 1 base and J by 13 bases, and 11 bases separated the two germline ends. CDR3 protein: CASSQAPARPLHF. The CDR3 DNA follows: TGTGCCAGCAGCCAAGCTCCCGCGAGGCCCCTCCACTTT. The full variable domain, with the rest looked up from reference TRBV14 and TRBJ1-6, is EAGVTQFPSHSVIEKGQTVTLRCDPISGHDNLYWYRRVMGKEIKFLLHFVKESKQDESGMPNNRFLAERTGGTYSTLKVQPAELEDSGVYFCASSQAPARPLHFGNGTRLTVT.

CDR3 amino acids: CASLPDRGRTEAFF. The CDR3 bases are TGTGCCAGCCTTCCCGACCGAGGTCGCACTGAAGCTTTCTTT. This chain links TRBV11-3 with TRBJ1-1; no clear D. V lost 8 bases and J lost 4, with 17 bases in between. Germline V gene data show CDR1 as SGHNT and CDR2 as YENEEA. The CDR3 sequence is 14 residues long.

The chain carries TRBV6-5 and TRBJ1-6, with 11 bases fitting TRBD1. With V trimmed by 7 bases and J by 7 bases, 6 bases remained unmatched. Germline V gene data show CDR1 as MNHEY and CDR2 as SVGAGI. CDR3 length equals 15 residues. CDR3 sequence reads: CASTLDRGRNSPLHF. CDR3 coding DNA: TGTGCCAGCACCTTGGACAGGGGGCGGAATTCACCCCTCCACTTT.

This chain links TRBV30 with TRBJ2-1; TRBD2 agrees at 13 bases. This CDR3 has 18 amino acids. Germline trimming cut 4 bases from V and 7 bases from J; bases unmatched to any gene: 16. CDR1 is GTSNPN and CDR2 is SVGIG in the germline V gene (reference sequence). CDR3 in amino acids: CAWKRKLSGTSGMNEQFF. CDR3 in DNA: TGTGCCTGGAAACGAAAACTCAGCGGGACTAGCGGGATGAATGAGCAGTTCTTC.

The rearrangement uses TRBV11-2 and TRBJ1-1; D may be TRBD1 (5 bases). Trimming cost V 5 bases and J 4 bases, with 17 bases left between them. The CDR3 is 15 amino acids. In germline, CDR1 is SGHAT, CDR2 FQNNGV. The CDR3 spells CASSPQAFGSTEAFF. The DNA for the CDR3 is TGTGCCAGCAGCCCACAGGCTTTCGGGAGCACTGAAGCTTTCTTT.

J is TRBJ2-5 and V is TRBV6-5, with D possibly matching TRBD2 (6 bases). V was shortened by 10 bases and J by 4 bases, with 13 bases between the two germline ends. The CDR3 extends over 12 amino acids. Germline CDR1 and CDR2: MNHEY and SVGAGI. CDR3: CATGGLGETQYF. The CDR3 nucleotides are TGTGCCACCGGAGGGCTCGGAGAGACCCAGTACTTC.

This sequence joins TRBV9 and TRBJ2-1; 8 bases fit TRBD2. The CDR3 has 15 residues. V trimming: 4 bases; J trimming: 8 bases; junction bases outside the gene matches: 11. CDR1 is SGDLS, CDR2 YYNGEE, per germline. In nucleotides, the CDR3 is TGTGCCAGCAGCTCCGGACTAGCCGTCTTCCATGAGCAGTTCTTC. It translates to CASSSGLAVFHEQFF.

The CDR3 nucleotides read TGTGCCAGCAGCTCCGGGACAGGGTCGTACGAGCAGTACTTC. Encoded protein: CASSSGTGSYEQYF. The chain has TRBV7-9 and TRBJ2-7, with TRBD1 identical over 9 bases. V lost 4 bases, J lost 4 bases, and 5 bases stayed unmatched. From germline, CDR1 is SEHNR and CDR2 FQNEAQ (reference sequence). The CDR3 has 14 residues.

This chain uses TRBV10-3 with TRBJ1-5, with D tentatively TRBD1 (5 bases). Trimming took 3 bases from V and 4 from J, leaving 7 bases between them. Germline V gives CDR1 ENHRY, CDR2 SYGVKD. The CDR3 length is 13 residues. CDR3 in DNA: TGTGCCATCAGTGAACAGGAAAATCAGCCCCAGCATTTT. Translation gives CAISEQENQPQHF.

The chain has TRBV11-3 and TRBJ2-2, with D perhaps matching TRBD2 (5 bases). CDR3 length: 13 residues. In germline, CDR1 is SGHNT, CDR2 YENEEA. V lost 5 bases to trimming and J lost 4 bases, with 8 bases between them. The CDR3: CASSRDGTGELFF. In DNA, the CDR3 is TGTGCCAGCAGCCGGGATGGCACCGGGGAGCTGTTTTTT.

This clone was recorded a few times. The CDR3 sequence: CASSPRGPPFQPQHF. The CDR3, as DNA: TGTGCCAGCAGCCCGAGAGGCCCCCCGTTTCAGCCCCAGCATTTT. V usage is TRBV7-2 and J usage is TRBJ1-5; D is uncertain. Trimming stripped 5 bases from V and 6 bases from J, with 17 bases between. CDR1 SGHTA and CDR2 FQGNSA come from the germline V gene. The CDR3 runs to 15 residues.

The chain is built from TRBV5-1 and TRBJ2-1; 7 bases match TRBD2. The CDR3 totals 12 residues. The V gene end was trimmed by 4 bases and the J gene end by 11 bases; junction bases not matched to a gene: 6. Germline CDR1 is SGHRS and CDR2 is YFSETQ. The chain's CDR3 is CASSPPAGKQFF. The CDR3 bases are TGCGCCAGCAGCCCACCAGCGGGAAAGCAGTTCTTC.

The genes are TRBV7-2 and TRBJ1-1; 7 nucleotides agree with TRBD1. With V trimmed by 5 bases and J by 7 bases, 7 bases remained unmatched. In germline, CDR1 is SGHTA, CDR2 FQGNSA. This CDR3 is 13 amino acids long. This CDR3 is CASSNYRGGEAFF. As DNA, the CDR3 is TGTGCCAGCAGCAACTACAGGGGAGGTGAAGCTTTCTTT.

This rearrangement joins TRBV7-9 to TRBJ2-5; weak D call: TRBD2 (6 bases). Looked up from germline, CDR1 is SEHNR and CDR2 is FQNEAQ (reference sequence). Trimming left V 5 bases short and J 2 bases short, with 18 bases between. This CDR3 has 16 residues. DNA for the CDR3: TGTGCCAGCAGCCAAGGATCTGCGGGAAATCAAGAGACCCAGTACTTC. Its protein product is CASSQGSAGNQETQYF.

This clone occurred once. The rearrangement uses TRBV27 and TRBJ1-1, with D hard to call. This CDR3 has 12 amino acids. V lost 6 bases to trimming and J lost 1 base, with 6 bases between them. Germline lookup yields CDR1 MNHEY and CDR2 SMNVEV (reference sequence). In DNA, the CDR3 is TGTGCCAGCAGGCGGGGGAACACTGAAGCTTTCTTT. This gives the protein CASRRGNTEAFF.

This chain links TRBV28 with TRBJ1-4; 11 nucleotides agree with TRBD1. The germline gives CDR1 MDHEN, CDR2 SYDVKM. Trimming at V came to 7 bases and at J to 5 bases, leaving 9 bases not matched to a gene. The CDR3 contains 16 residues. The CDR3 sequence: CASIPGQGVLNEKLFF. CDR3 DNA: TGTGCCAGCATACCGGGACAGGGGGTTCTCAATGAAAAACTGTTTTTT.

This chain uses TRBV2 with TRBJ2-7, with D maybe TRBD2 (6 bases). V lost 3 bases to trimming and J lost 6 bases, with 15 bases between them. The CDR3 covers 14 residues. The V gene's germline CDR1 is SNHLY and CDR2 FYNNEI. The CDR3 protein is CASSETLAILEQYF. The DNA for the CDR3 is TGTGCCAGCAGTGAGACGCTAGCGATCCTCGAGCAGTACTTC.

The V gene is TRBV6-6, the J gene TRBJ2-5; D gene ambiguous. The CDR3 has 13 amino acids. V lost 1 base to trimming and J lost 3 bases, with 6 bases between them. Germline loops: CDR1 MNHNY, CDR2 SVGAGI (reference sequence). The CDR3 coding sequence is TGTGCCAGCAGTTACTTCCTAGAAGAGACCCAGTACTTC. Translated, it gives CASSYFLEETQYF.

The J gene is TRBJ1-4, the V gene TRBV11-2; the D gene is possibly TRBD1 (6 bases). The CDR3 runs to 15 residues. V was shortened by 1 base and J by 8 bases, with 14 bases between the two germline ends. The germline gives CDR1 SGHAT, CDR2 FQNNGV. The CDR3 loop reads CASSLAAGVGEKLFF. CDR3 bases: TGTGCCAGCAGCTTAGCGGCAGGGGTAGGCGAAAAACTGTTTTTT.

This rearrangement joins TRBV18 to TRBJ2-4, with TRBD1 matching 9 bases. Germline V CDR1 and CDR2: KGHSH, LQKENI. This CDR3 is built from 17 residues. V gave up 2 bases and J gave up 3 bases; unmatched junction bases: 8. This CDR3 is CASSPTGQGGIKNIQYF. Written as DNA, the CDR3 is TGTGCCAGCTCACCAACGGGACAGGGTGGCATCAAAAACATTCAGTACTTC.

The chain recombines TRBV2 with TRBJ1-3; tentative D call: TRBD1 (5 bases). The CDR3 is 17 amino acids. Per the germline V gene, CDR1 is SNHLY and CDR2 is FYNNEI. Trimming pared 0 bases from V and 4 bases from J, leaving 16 bases between. The CDR3 spells CASSEAVGGKRGNTIYF. The CDR3, as DNA: TGTGCCAGCAGTGAAGCAGTGGGGGGTAAAAGAGGAAACACCATATATTTT.

CDR3 coding DNA: TGTGCCAGCAGTTATTTTGGGACAGGGGCGAATGGCTACACCTTC. Its protein is CASSYFGTGANGYTF. The chain links TRBV28 to TRBJ1-2; the match to TRBD1 covers 10 bases. The CDR3 runs to 15 residues. The germline V gene has CDR1 MDHEN and CDR2 SYDVKM. J lost 6 bases, V lost 4 bases, and 8 bases had no gene match.

V is TRBV7-2 and J is TRBJ2-5; unclear D gene. CDR3 length equals 20 residues. Germline V gives CDR1 SGHTA, CDR2 FQGNSA. V was pared by 0 bases and J by 3 bases, with 26 bases between. CDR3 in amino acids: CASSLARRLLTNPPEETQYF. Written as DNA, the CDR3 is TGTGCCAGCAGCTTAGCGCGCAGGCTCCTTACGAACCCCCCCGAAGAGACCCAGTACTTC.

The V gene is TRBV19, the J gene TRBJ1-2; unclear D gene. V was clipped by 5 bases and J by 2 bases, with 15 bases between them. The length of the CDR3 is 15 residues. Per germline, CDR1 LNHDA and CDR2 SQIVND (reference sequence). The CDR3 sequence is CASSPYSRNNYGYTF. For the CDR3, the DNA is TGTGCCAGTAGTCCATATTCCAGGAACAACTATGGCTACACCTTC. The whole variable domain, remainder taken from reference TRBV19 and TRBJ1-2, is DGGITQSPKYLFRKEGQNVTLSCEQNLNHDAMYWYRQDPGQGLRLIYYSQIVNDFQKGDIAEGYSVSREKKESFPLTVTSAQKNPTAFYLCASSPYSRNNYGYTFGSGTRLTVV.

The chain combines TRBV14 with TRBJ2-3; D not certain. This CDR3 spans 13 amino acids. Trimming took 3 bases from V and 2 from J, leaving 6 bases between them. The germline V gene has CDR1 SGHDN and CDR2 FVKESK. CDR3 region: CASSQSFTDTQYF. The CDR3 nucleotides read TGTGCCAGCAGCCAGTCGTTCACAGATACGCAGTATTTT.